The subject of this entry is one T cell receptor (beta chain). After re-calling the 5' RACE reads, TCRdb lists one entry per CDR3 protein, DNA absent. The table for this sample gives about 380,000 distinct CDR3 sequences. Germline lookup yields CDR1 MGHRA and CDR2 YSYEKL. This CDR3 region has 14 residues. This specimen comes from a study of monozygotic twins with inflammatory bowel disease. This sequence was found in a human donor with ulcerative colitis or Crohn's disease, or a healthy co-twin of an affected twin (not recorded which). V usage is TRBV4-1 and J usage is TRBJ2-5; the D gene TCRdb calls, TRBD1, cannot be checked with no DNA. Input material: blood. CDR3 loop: CASSHERGVETQYF.